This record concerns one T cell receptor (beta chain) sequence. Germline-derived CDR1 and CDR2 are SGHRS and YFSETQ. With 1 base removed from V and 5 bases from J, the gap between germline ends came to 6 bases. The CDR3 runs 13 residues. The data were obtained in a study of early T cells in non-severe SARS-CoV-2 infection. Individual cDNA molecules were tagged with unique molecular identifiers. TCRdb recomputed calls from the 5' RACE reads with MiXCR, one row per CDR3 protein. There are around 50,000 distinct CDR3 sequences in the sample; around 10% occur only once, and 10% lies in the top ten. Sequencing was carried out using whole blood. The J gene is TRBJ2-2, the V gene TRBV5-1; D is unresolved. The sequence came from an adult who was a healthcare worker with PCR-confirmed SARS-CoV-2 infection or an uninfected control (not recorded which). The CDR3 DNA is TGCGCCAGCAGCTTGAGGGCGACCGGGGAGCTGTTTTTT. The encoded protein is CASSLRATGELFF.